Each of the 25 T cell receptor beta chains below was sequenced from the same sample in a study of T-cell reconstitution after alpha-beta-depleted transplantation in children (dated by TCRdb to between 2015 and 2016). Libraries were built with PCR. TCRdb shows the sequencer as Illumina HiSeq 2500. Molecular barcoding was employed in the preparation of TCR libraries, with unique molecular identifiers being used to normalize TCRbeta repertoire quantification. TCRdb trimmed the raw reads at Q25, called clones with MiXCR and kept productive beta chains. Rows matching on CDR3 protein sequence are summarized as one entry with the most common DNA and genes. Across this sample there are 330,000 or so distinct CDR3 sequences, with 10% to 13% seen only once. The ten largest clones capture 2% to 2.5% of the sample. The sequencing here drew on PBMCs from the stem cell graft donor, taken from the stem cell graft. The receptor set was obtained from a human donor who donated a stem cell graft to a child with acute lymphoblastic leukemia.

The chain employs TRBV6-1 and TRBJ2-3; the D gene is possibly TRBD1 (6 bases). The CDR3 has 13 amino acids. Germline V lookup: CDR1 MNHNS, CDR2 SASEGT. V was shortened by 6 bases and J by 11 bases, with 18 bases between the two germline ends. This CDR3 reads CASSATGYIGQYF. The CDR3 nucleotides are TGTGCCAGCAGCGCCACAGGGTACATAGGGCAGTATTTT.

This clonotype was counted only a few times. The chain carries TRBV5-1 and TRBJ2-1, with 8 positions matching TRBD2. CDR3 length: 16 residues. The germline V gene has CDR1 SGHRS and CDR2 YFSETQ. Germline trimming cut 2 bases from V and 8 bases from J; bases unmatched to any gene: 12. DNA of the CDR3: TGCGCCAGCAGCTTCGGACTAGCAGGTATCTTCTATGAGCAGTTCTTC. Translated, it gives CASSFGLAGIFYEQFF.

This clonotype has just a few counts. The CDR3 loop reads CASSLRGGYEQYF. CDR3 nucleotide sequence: TGTGCCAGCAGTTTGCGGGGGGGGTACGAGCAGTACTTC. The chain uses TRBV12-3 or TRBV12-4 and TRBJ2-7; 9 bases are shared with TRBD2. V lost 3 bases and J lost 4; bases outside the gene matches: 1. The CDR3 loop spans 13 amino acids.

This clonotype was seen at least ten times. The chain combines TRBV6-2 or TRBV6-3 with TRBJ2-2, with 10 bases aligning to TRBD2. This CDR3 has 14 residues. Germline trimming cut 8 bases from V and 5 bases from J; bases unmatched to any gene: 5. Germline V gives CDR1 MNHEY, CDR2 SVGEGT. As DNA, the CDR3 is TGTGCCAGCGGGGCTAGCGGGAGTACCGGGGAGCTGTTTTTT. It specifies CASGASGSTGELFF.

The CDR3 coding sequence is TGCAGTGCTCATAGTTCCTGGGGCTACACTGAAGCTTTCTTT. Translating gives CSAHSSWGYTEAFF. The chain combines TRBV20-1 with TRBJ1-1; possible D gene TRBD1, 5 bases. The CDR3 consists of 14 residues. Germline loops: CDR1 DFQATT, CDR2 SNEGSKA (reference sequence). V was clipped by 5 bases and J by 3 bases, with 16 bases between them.

This clonotype was seen repeatedly, ten times or more. The chain has TRBV7-9 and TRBJ2-1; 8 bases are a match to TRBD2. Germline V gene sequence: CDR1 SEHNR, CDR2 FQNEAQ (reference sequence). With 8 bases clipped from V and 3 bases from J, the junction kept 6 bases outside the gene matches. The CDR3 runs to 14 residues. This CDR3 is CASLVAGYYNEQFF. CDR3 nucleotide sequence: TGTGCCAGCCTAGTAGCGGGGTACTACAATGAGCAGTTCTTC. Filled out from reference TRBV7-9 and TRBJ2-1, the complete variable domain reads DTGVSQNPRHKITKRGQNVTFRCDPISEHNRLYWYRQTLGQGPEFLTYFQNEAQLEKSRLLSDRFSAERPKGSFSTLEIQRTEQGDSAMYLCASLVAGYYNEQFFGPGTRLTVL.

This clonotype was seen more than once but under ten times. The chain couples TRBV5-1 to TRBJ2-7, with 16 positions matching TRBD2. This CDR3 has 14 residues. V lost 4 bases and J lost 7; bases outside the gene matches: 2. Germline V gene sequence: CDR1 SGHRS, CDR2 YFSETQ. DNA of the CDR3: TGCGCCAGCAGCCAGGGACTAGCGGGAGGGGAGCAGTACTTC. It is translated as CASSQGLAGGEQYF.

There are a few counts of this clonotype. V usage is TRBV5-6 and J usage is TRBJ2-6, with D perhaps TRBD1 (6 bases). The V gene lost 3 bases and the J gene lost 0 bases, with 19 bases spanning the gap. Germline lookup yields CDR1 SGHDT and CDR2 YYEEEE. This CDR3 region has 19 residues. CDR3 DNA: TGTGCCAGCAGCTCACACCGGGACACCCGAAGCTCTGGGGCCAACGTCCTGACTTTC. Its protein is CASSSHRDTRSSGANVLTF.

This clonotype appeared a few times. This chain uses TRBV7-9 with TRBJ1-1, with TRBD1 matching 8 bases. Trimming at V came to 5 bases and at J to 0 bases, leaving 2 bases not matched to a gene. There are 14 residues in the CDR3. Germline V CDR1 and CDR2: SEHNR, FQNEAQ (reference sequence). CDR3 region: CASSPGQVNTEAFF. CDR3 in DNA: TGTGCCAGCAGCCCGGGACAGGTGAACACTGAAGCTTTCTTT.

The table lists this clonotype with a few counts. J is TRBJ2-3 and V is TRBV20-1; D is tentatively TRBD1 or TRBD2 (5 bases each). The V end lost 6 bases, the J end lost 2 bases, and 18 bases lay between the germline ends. Looked up from germline, CDR1 is DFQATT and CDR2 is SNEGSKA (reference sequence). The CDR3 is made up of 15 amino acids. The CDR3 region is CSASPVGGPTDTQYF. The CDR3 DNA reads TGCAGTGCCTCACCAGTTGGGGGTCCCACAGATACGCAGTATTTT.

The chain recombines TRBV21-1 with TRBJ1-5; TRBD1, the table's D call, was not compared with the DNA. TRBV21-1 is labeled a pseudogene. The CDR3 covers 16 residues. The CDR3 region has the DNA TGTGCCAGCAGCGGAACCACGGGACAGCTCAATCAGCCCCAGCATTTT. It yields the protein CASSGTTGQLNQPQHF.

This clonotype was seen only a few times. The chain combines TRBV4-1 with TRBJ2-7; D ambiguous. This CDR3 has 13 residues. Per the germline V gene, CDR1 is MGHRA and CDR2 is YSYEKL. V lost 3 bases and J lost 5, with 11 bases in between. CDR3 coding DNA: TGCGCCAGCAGCCAGGTTGGAGTGGACGAGCAGTACTTC. It encodes CASSQVGVDEQYF.

V usage is TRBV7-9 and J usage is TRBJ1-1; maybe TRBD1 (5 bases). The germline V gene has CDR1 SEHNR and CDR2 FQNEAQ (reference sequence). The CDR3 is 16 amino acids. The V end lost 5 bases, the J end lost 0 bases, and 16 bases lay between the germline ends. As DNA, the CDR3 is TGTGCCAGCAGCCCTCCCAACGGGGCGTTGAACACTGAAGCTTTCTTT. Amino acid sequence: CASSPPNGALNTEAFF.

This chain links TRBV28 with TRBJ2-1, with no clear D. The V and J ends lost 6 bases and 7 bases respectively, with 19 bases between them. Per the germline V gene, CDR1 is MDHEN and CDR2 is SYDVKM. The CDR3 has 15 residues. The CDR3 spells CASSPRSGPTNEQFF. As DNA, the CDR3 is TGTGCCAGCAGCCCTCGGTCCGGTCCTACAAATGAGCAGTTCTTC.

There are a few counts of this clonotype. This chain connects TRBV20-1 to TRBJ1-6, with a tentative D call TRBD1 (5 bases). Trimming stripped 1 base from V and 7 bases from J, with 17 bases between. This CDR3 is built from 16 residues. The germline V gene encodes CDR1 DFQATT and CDR2 SNEGSKA (reference sequence). The CDR3 DNA reads TGCAGTGCTAGAGTGCTTACAGAGGGGAAAAATTCACCCCTCCACTTT. This codes for CSARVLTEGKNSPLHF.

This clonotype has ten or more counts. The chain couples TRBV5-1 to TRBJ2-1; 9 bases are a match to TRBD1. The germline V gene has CDR1 SGHRS and CDR2 YFSETQ. This CDR3 is built from 15 residues. Unmatched junction bases numbered 8, after V lost 6 bases and J lost 4 bases. CDR3 amino acids: CASNYGTGFYNEQFF. CDR3 bases: TGCGCCAGCAATTACGGGACAGGGTTTTACAATGAGCAGTTCTTC. The variable domain in full, with the rest retrieved from reference TRBV5-1 and TRBJ2-1, is KAGVTQTPRYLIKTRGQQVTLSCSPISGHRSVSWYQQTPGQGLQFLFEYFSETQRNKGNFPGRFSGRQFSNSRSEMNVSTLELGDSALYLCASNYGTGFYNEQFFGPGTRLTVL.

The V and J genes are TRBV18 and TRBJ2-1, with TRBD2 matching 7 bases. This CDR3 spans 18 amino acids. Germline-derived CDR1 and CDR2 are KGHSH and LQKENI. V lost 6 bases, J lost 4 bases, and 18 bases stayed unmatched. The CDR3 bases are TGTGCCAGCTCCCCCTGGTCGGGGGGTAGCGGGTTGTACAATGAGCAGTTCTTC. Its protein is CASSPWSGGSGLYNEQFF.

Turning to this clonotype: A single base separates this from a much larger clone, so it may be a read error. V gene TRBV5-5 combines with J gene TRBJ2-1; D is possibly TRBD1 or TRBD2 (5 bases each). The CDR3 covers 11 residues. Germline lookup yields CDR1 SGHKS and CDR2 YYEKEE (reference sequence). V was shortened by 3 bases and J by 10 bases, with 8 bases between the two germline ends. The DNA of the CDR3 is TGTGCCAGCAGCTGGGGGACGGAGCAGTTCTTC. Translated: CASSWGTEQFF. The variable domain in full, with the rest retrieved from reference TRBV5-5 and TRBJ2-1, is DAGVTQSPTHLIKTRGQQVTLRCSPISGHKSVSWYQQVLGQGPQFIFQYYEKEERGRGNFPDRFSARQFPNYSSELNVNALLLGDSALYLCASSWGTEQFFGPGTRLTVL.

The chain has TRBV4-3 and TRBJ1-4, with D maybe TRBD1 (5 bases). Trimming took 2 bases from V and 7 from J, leaving 17 bases between them. The CDR3 contains 16 residues. CDR1 is LGHNA, CDR2 YSLEER, per germline. The CDR3 DNA sequence: TGCGCCAGCAGCCAAACCACCGGGACGAGGAGTGAAAAACTGTTTTTT. Protein product: CASSQTTGTRSEKLFF.

The gene calls are TRBV30 and TRBJ1-5, with D tentatively TRBD1 (5 bases). Germline assignment: CDR1 GTSNPN and CDR2 SVGIG (reference sequence). The CDR3 runs 15 residues. The V end lost 2 bases, the J end lost 5 bases, and 16 bases lay between the germline ends. CDR3 coding DNA: TGTGCCTGGAGTTGGGGAGACAGCGAGGATCAGCCCCAGCATTTT. It encodes CAWSWGDSEDQPQHF. Full variable domain (remainder filled in from reference TRBV30 and TRBJ1-5): SQTIHQWPATLVQPVGSPLSLECTVEGTSNPNLYWYRQAAGRGLQLLFYSVGIGQISSEVPQNLSASRPQDRQFILSSKKLLLSDSGFYLCAWSWGDSEDQPQHFGDGTRLSIL.

This clonotype occurred many times. The chain uses TRBV20-1 and TRBJ2-4; 7 nucleotides agree with TRBD2. The CDR3 is made up of 14 amino acids. The V and J ends lost 0 bases and 8 bases, in that order; junction bases with no gene match: 7. In germline, CDR1 is DFQATT, CDR2 SNEGSKA (reference sequence). CDR3: CSARDGRGRDIQYF. CDR3 nucleotides: TGCAGTGCTAGAGATGGGAGGGGACGGGACATTCAGTACTTC.

This clonotype was seen only a few times. The CDR3, as DNA: TGTGCCAGCAGTTACGGGACTAGACTCTACAATGAGCAGTTCTTC. It yields the protein CASSYGTRLYNEQFF. The V call is TRBV6-2 or TRBV6-3, the J call TRBJ2-1; 8 bases line up with TRBD2. The CDR3 sequence is 15 residues long. Germline V CDR1 and CDR2: MNHEY, SVGEGT. The V and J ends lost 2 bases and 3 bases, in that order; junction bases with no gene match: 3.

The chain couples TRBV4-3 to TRBJ1-5, with D unresolved. This CDR3 is 14 amino acids long. CDR1 and CDR2 (germline): LGHNA, YSLEER. V lost 1 base, J lost 4 bases, and 8 bases lay in between. The CDR3 nucleotides read TGCGCCAGCAGCCAAGGGGTTTCAAATCAGCCCCAGCATTTT. Amino acid sequence: CASSQGVSNQPQHF.

This clonotype was seen at least ten times. The V call is TRBV29-1, the J call TRBJ1-4; 9 bases are shared with TRBD1. The germline V gene has CDR1 SQVTM and CDR2 ANQGSEA. The CDR3 extends over 14 amino acids. Germline trimming cut 7 bases from V and 8 bases from J; bases unmatched to any gene: 11. The CDR3 protein is CSATHGTGKEKLFF. CDR3 sequence (DNA): TGCAGCGCTACTCACGGGACAGGGAAAGAAAAACTGTTTTTT.

This clonotype has just a few counts. This chain connects TRBV11-2 to TRBJ1-2, with D tentatively TRBD1 (5 bases). The V gene's germline CDR1 is SGHAT and CDR2 FQNNGV. This CDR3 is built from 15 residues. V lost 5 bases and J 0 bases, leaving 13 bases between the germline ends. CDR3: CASSVDRAPNYGYTF. CDR3 DNA: TGTGCCAGCAGCGTCGACAGAGCACCTAACTATGGCTACACCTTC.